This TCR beta chain was observed in a study of Ad26.COV2.S vaccination and SARS-CoV-2 variants. Germline loops: CDR1 LNHDA, CDR2 SQIVND (reference sequence). V lost 3 bases, J lost 2 bases, and 0 bases stayed unmatched. CDR3 size: 13 residues. Generated by immunoSEQ multiplex PCR, the TCRdb table keeps only in-frame clones and is missing some. The sample holds approximately 300,000 clones, roughly 84% seen once. The sample's treatment: roughly 18 received Ad26.COV2.S at low or high dose, single or two shots; about 5 received placebo; per-sample allocation not given. Samples came from day 63 after the first vaccine or placebo injection.

The clonotype was recovered from a person aged 18 to 65 who received the Ad26.COV2.S COVID-19 vaccine or a placebo. The rearrangement joins TRBV19 to TRBJ1-2; 7 nucleotides line up with TRBD1. Sample: peripheral blood, taken in a trial of Ad26.COV2.S vaccine versus placebo. The CDR3 protein is CASSMGQNYGYTF. CDR3 sequence (DNA): TGTGCCAGTAGTATGGGACAGAACTATGGCTACACCTTC.